Shown below are 12 T cell receptor beta chains from a single sample sequenced in a study of shared clonotypes between healthy human individuals. Profiling relied on immunoSEQ multiplex PCR, and the TCRdb table lists in-frame clones only, not all of them. The table lists around 2.3 million clones, almost 96% of them singletons, with about 0.13% in the top ten. The specimen sequenced was naive CD4+ T cells sorted from blood. Subset indicated: CD45RA+ positively selected. These receptors all stem from a man aged 18-30 years in good health.

The V and J genes are TRBV5-1 and TRBJ2-5; D remains unclear. Trimming left V 5 bases short and J 3 bases short, with 5 bases between. The CDR3 totals 11 residues. The germline CDR1 and CDR2 sequences are SGHRS and YFSETQ. CDR3 in amino acids: CASRVEETQYF. In DNA form, the CDR3 reads TGCGCCAGCAGGGTGGAAGAGACCCAGTACTTC.

The count of this clone is one. The V gene is TRBV10-1, the J gene TRBJ2-5; possibly TRBD2 for D (6 bases). Per germline, CDR1 WNHNN and CDR2 SYGVQD (reference sequence). The CDR3 length is 14 residues. Trimming took off 0 bases at V and 5 bases at J, with 10 bases between the two ends. As DNA, the CDR3 is TGCGCCAGCAGTGAGTCGGTTGGGGGGGAGACCCAGTACTTC. This gives the protein CASSESVGGETQYF.

This chain uses TRBV2 with TRBJ2-4; the D gene is possibly TRBD2 (5 bases). Germline assignment: CDR1 SNHLY and CDR2 FYNNEI. The CDR3 is 13 amino acids. Trimming took 10 bases from V and 1 from J, leaving 11 bases between them. The CDR3 DNA follows: TGTGCCACTCGGGGATTTGCCAAAAACATTCAGTACTTC. This encodes CATRGFAKNIQYF.

This rearrangement joins TRBV28 to TRBJ2-3; 7 positions match TRBD2. J gave up 1 base and V 5 bases, and 9 bases lay outside the gene matches. Germline V lookup: CDR1 MDHEN, CDR2 SYDVKM. This CDR3 spans 16 amino acids. CDR3 nucleotide sequence: TGTGCCAGCAGTCCTGTAGCGGGCCCCGGCACAGATACGCAGTATTTT. Its translation: CASSPVAGPGTDTQYF.

The chain employs TRBV5-4 and TRBJ2-1; tentative D call: TRBD2 (6 bases). The germline gives CDR1 SGHNT, CDR2 YYREEE (reference sequence). This CDR3 contains 15 residues. Trimming stripped 4 bases from V and 7 bases from J, with 18 bases between. CDR3 loop: CASSPLRLVENEQFF. DNA for the CDR3: TGTGCCAGCAGCCCCCTCCGACTAGTCGAAAATGAGCAGTTCTTC.

This clone has just one count. The V and J genes are TRBV15 and TRBJ1-1; D possibly corresponds to TRBD1 (6 bases). The CDR3 has 14 residues. Germline V gives CDR1 LNHNV, CDR2 YYDKDF (reference sequence). V lost 6 bases, J lost 0 bases, and 11 bases lay in between. The CDR3 DNA follows: TGTGCCACCAGGGCTACAGGGTTGAACACTGAAGCTTTCTTT. Encoded protein: CATRATGLNTEAFF.

The gene calls are TRBV9 and TRBJ1-1; D is unresolved. V was clipped by 3 bases and J by 1 base, with 7 bases between them. This CDR3 has 13 amino acids. Germline V CDR1 and CDR2: SGDLS, YYNGEE. CDR3: CASSASTNTEAFF. For the CDR3, the DNA is TGTGCCAGCAGCGCTTCAACGAACACTGAAGCTTTCTTT. Together with reference TRBV9 and TRBJ1-1, the CDR3 gives the full variable domain: DSGVTQTPKHLITATGQRVTLRCSPRSGDLSVYWYQQSLDQGLQFLIQYYNGEERAKGNILERFSAQQFPDLHSELNLSSLELGDSALYFCASSASTNTEAFFGQGTRLTVV.

The chain uses TRBV4-1 and TRBJ2-1, with D perhaps matching TRBD1 (6 bases). Trimming removed 5 bases from V and 7 bases from J, with 24 bases in between. The CDR3 loop spans 17 amino acids. Germline V gene data show CDR1 as MGHRA and CDR2 as YSYEKL. CDR3 bases: TGCGCCAGCAGCTCCAGTGGGAATGGGCAGGGGATAAATGAGCAGTTCTTC. Protein product: CASSSSGNGQGINEQFF.

This CDR3 is CASSEGAGWPGELFF. In nucleotides, the CDR3 is TGTGCCAGCAGTGAGGGGGCAGGGTGGCCCGGGGAGCTGTTTTTT. The chain couples TRBV6-1 to TRBJ2-2, with TRBD1 as a possible D gene (6 bases). V was pared by 3 bases and J by 6 bases, with 14 bases between. Germline lookup yields CDR1 MNHNS and CDR2 SASEGT. CDR3 length equals 15 residues.

In the case of this clone: Its ends do not fully match the called genes, so a read error is possible. The chain recombines TRBV7-7 with TRBJ2-5; 11 positions match TRBD2. CDR3 size: 16 residues. Germline V gene lookup returns CDR1 SSHAT and CDR2 FNYEAQ (reference sequence). The CDR3 DNA is TGTGCTAGCAGCTGGGGGACTAGCGGTACTGGAGAGACCCAGTACTTC. This encodes CASSWGTSGTGETQYF.

The rearrangement joins TRBV5-6 to TRBJ1-5, with TRBD1 matching over 7 bases. The CDR3 is 16 amino acids. J gave up 2 bases and V 3 bases, and 8 bases lay outside the gene matches. Germline CDR1 and CDR2: SGHDT and YYEEEE. CDR3 region: CASSSRQGGGNQPQHF. In DNA, the CDR3 is TGTGCCAGCAGCTCCCGACAGGGAGGGGGCAATCAGCCCCAGCATTTT.

This rearrangement joins TRBV5-6 to TRBJ2-7, with 16 bases fitting TRBD2. Germline CDR1 is SGHDT and CDR2 is YYEEEE. This CDR3 has 16 residues. Trimming removed 4 bases from V and 2 bases from J; junction bases left unmatched: 3. The CDR3, as DNA: TGTGCCAGCAGCGGTGGGACTAGCGGGAGGGCCTACGAGCAGTACTTC. This translates into CASSGGTSGRAYEQYF.